A selection of T cell receptor beta chains follows, all from one sample in a study of T-cell reconstitution after alpha-beta-depleted transplantation in children. A single record per CDR3 protein comes from TCRdb applying MiXCR to the PCR reads. The data show approximately 300,000 distinct CDR3 sequences, about 9.5% seen once. The sample was PBMCs, taken before TCRalphabeta/CD19-depleted stem cell transplant. The receptors were gathered from a boy younger than two with acute myeloid leukemia, due to receive a stem cell transplant. The CDR3 runs from the conserved cysteine through the conserved F or W. D genes are given only for firm matches.

TRBD2	TRBV28	TRBJ2-2	CASSLLGTSLYGELFF
.	TRBV6-5	TRBJ2-2	CASSYSWGTGELFF
TRBD2	TRBV10-3	TRBJ2-1	CAIRDPRLAGVSEQFF
TRBD2	TRBV5-1	TRBJ2-7	CASSPWTSDGYEQYF
TRBD1	TRBV5-1	TRBJ2-1	CASSLGTGTVYNEQFF
.	TRBV2	TRBJ2-3	CASSVSDPGAIDTQYF
TRBD1	TRBV12-3/TRBV12-4	TRBJ1-1	CASSPQRDSLGTEAFF
.	TRBV4-3	TRBJ2-2	CASSPTRFTGELFF
TRBD2	TRBV7-9	TRBJ2-1	CASSLGLAGFDEQFF
.	TRBV29-1	TRBJ1-1	CSVERMNTEAFF
.	TRBV15	TRBJ1-4	CATSRSGEGSNEKLFF
.	TRBV5-1	TRBJ2-3	CASSLDRDPTDTQYF
.	TRBV7-2	TRBJ1-1	CASSLARRSEAFF